This T cell receptor beta chain was obtained from a study of shared clonotypes between healthy human individuals. The wider study: Each donor had three CD4 naive, three CD4 memory, two CD8 naive and one CD8 memory plate.

In the study's own analysis: In the immunoSEQ data, sequences were junction-only and lacked quality scores, so filtering differed. Assay: immunoSEQ multiplex PCR; the TCRdb copy retains only in-frame clones and omits some. The V and J calls and the clone size are those of that table, but D and trimming were determined from the DNA. The sample includes around 1,900,000 clones, just over 90% of them seen just once. Terminally differentiated effector memory CD45RA+ cells were left out of the naive CD8 fraction, which was CD45RO-negative and positively selected for CCR7. Trimming at V came to 3 bases and at J to 0 bases, leaving 7 bases not matched to a gene. This CDR3 spans 16 amino acids. Per the germline V gene, CDR1 is GTSNPN and CDR2 is SVGIG (reference sequence).

The chain employs TRBV30 and TRBJ1-4; TRBD1 agrees at 7 bases. The TCR originated in a man between 18 and 35 years old in good health. Some clones in this sample may be carry-over from other donors' samples. Source material: naive CD8+ T cells from PBMCs. The CDR3 DNA follows: TGTGCCTGGAGGGGGCCAGGGGGAACAACTAATGAAAAACTGTTTTTT. It translates to CAWRGPGGTTNEKLFF. Full variable domain (rest looked up from reference TRBV30 and TRBJ1-4): SQTIHQWPATLVQPVGSPLSLECTVEGTSNPNLYWYRQAAGRGLQLLFYSVGIGQISSEVPQNLSASRPQDRQFILSSKKLLLSDSGFYLCAWRGPGGTTNEKLFFGSGTQLSVL.